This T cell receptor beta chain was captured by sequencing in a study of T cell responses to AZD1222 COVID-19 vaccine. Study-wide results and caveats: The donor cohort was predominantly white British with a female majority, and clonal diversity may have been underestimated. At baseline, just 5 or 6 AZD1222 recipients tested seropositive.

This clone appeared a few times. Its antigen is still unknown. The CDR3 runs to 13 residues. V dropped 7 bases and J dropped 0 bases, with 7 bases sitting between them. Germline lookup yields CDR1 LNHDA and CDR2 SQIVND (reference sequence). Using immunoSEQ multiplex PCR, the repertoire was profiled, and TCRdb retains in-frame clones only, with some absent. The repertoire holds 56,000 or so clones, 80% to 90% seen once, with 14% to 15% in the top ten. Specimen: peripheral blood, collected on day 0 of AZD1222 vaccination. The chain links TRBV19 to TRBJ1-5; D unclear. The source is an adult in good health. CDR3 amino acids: CASKPNSNQPQHF. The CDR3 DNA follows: TGTGCCAGTAAGCCCAATAGCAATCAGCCCCAGCATTTT.